Presented here are 18 T cell receptor beta chains from one specimen sequenced in a study of T cells in women clearing cervical HPV infection. Method: immunoSEQ multiplex PCR; TCRdb's copy keeps in-frame clones and lacks some. Across some 40,000 clones, the top ten clones capture about 1.2% of the sample. What was sequenced was blood buffy coat. The receptor set was obtained from a woman aged 18-70 years with a cervical HPV16 infection that either progressed to CIN3+ or cleared (not recorded which).

Remarks on this clone: The read falls 3 residues short of the CDR3 end, and the missing part is taken from the germline J gene. V usage is TRBV19 and J usage is TRBJ1-1, with 7 positions matching TRBD1. Germline-derived CDR1 and CDR2 are LNHDA and SQIVND (reference sequence). CDR3 size: 15 residues. V was clipped by 5 bases and J by 0 bases; unmatched bases: 6. The CDR3 DNA, read in part, is TGTGCCAGTAGTGCCCGGACAGGAATGAACACTGAA. Its translation: CASSARTGMNTE. The whole CDR3 region reads CASSARTGMNTEAFF.

To note about this clone: At one end, the junction sequence differs from germline, possibly due to a read error. Coverage ceases 3 residues before the CDR3 finishes, and the germline J gene fills in the end. The chain is built from TRBV19 and TRBJ2-3; 7 bases agree with TRBD1. CDR1 is LNHDA and CDR2 is SQIVND in the germline V gene (reference sequence). This CDR3 comprises 14 residues. The DNA read from the CDR3 is TGTGCCTGTAGAAGGACAGGATCTTCAGATACG. Its translation: CACRRTGSSDT. The entire CDR3 protein reads CACRRTGSSDTQYF.

Details on this clone: The read comes to an end 3 residues before the CDR3 does, leaving the germline J gene to fill in the end. The chain recombines TRBV7-2 with TRBJ2-3, with D maybe TRBD1 (6 bases). Germline V lookup: CDR1 SGHTA, CDR2 FQGNSA. This CDR3 is 13 amino acids long. This CDR3 is CASSIGQNQPQYF. CDR3 bases read: TGTGCCAGCAGCATTGGACAGAATCAGCCG. Drawing the rest from reference TRBV7-2 and TRBJ2-3, the complete variable domain is GAGVSQSPSNKVTEKGKDVELRCDPISGHTALYWYRQSLGQGLEFLIYFQGNSAPDKSGLPSDRFSAERTGGSVSTLTIQRTQQEDSAVYLCASSIGQNQPQYFGPGTRLTVL.

On this clone itself: The sequence runs out 3 residues before the end of the CDR3; the remainder is reconstructed from the germline J gene. V gene TRBV5-1 combines with J gene TRBJ2-1; TRBD2 aligns across 9 bases. Germline V gene lookup returns CDR1 SGHRS and CDR2 YFSETQ. CDR3 length: 15 amino acids. V was clipped by 2 bases and J by 5 bases; unmatched bases: 5. Here the CDR3 reads CASSLAGGLNNEQFF. The part of the CDR3 DNA that was read is TGCGCCAGCAGCTTAGCGGGGGGCCTGAACAATGAG. The whole variable domain, remainder taken from reference TRBV5-1 and TRBJ2-1, is KAGVTQTPRYLIKTRGQQVTLSCSPISGHRSVSWYQQTPGQGLQFLFEYFSETQRNKGNFPGRFSGRQFSNSRSEMNVSTLELGDSALYLCASSLAGGLNNEQFFGPGTRLTVL.

Comments on this clone: The observed sequence ends 3 residues before the CDR3 terminus, with the missing tail filled in from the germline J gene. This sequence joins TRBV7-6 and TRBJ1-2; D not certain. CDR3 size: 12 residues. V dropped 5 bases and J dropped 1 base, with 5 bases sitting between them. Germline V gives CDR1 SGHVS, CDR2 FNYEAQ. Partial CDR3 DNA: TGTGCCAGCAGCCCCGGTAACTATGGC. It encodes CASSPGNYG. The complete CDR3 reads CASSPGNYGYTF.

On this clone itself: The CDR3 end is not reached by the read, which stops 3 residues before it; the germline J gene fills it in. The genes are TRBV10-3 and TRBJ1-2, with TRBD1 identical over 10 bases. CDR1 and CDR2 from the germline V gene are ENHRY and SYGVKD. The CDR3 is 15 amino acids. The sequenced part of the CDR3 DNA is TGTGCCATCAGTGAGTCGGGGGACAGGGGTGTCGGC. It is translated as CAISESGDRGVG. The complete CDR3 protein is CAISESGDRGVGYTF.

Notes on this clone: The CDR3 goes on 3 residues after the read ends, and that part is filled in from the germline J gene. The V call is TRBV5-1, the J call TRBJ2-2; 10 bases align to TRBD1. The CDR3 loop spans 14 amino acids. The germline CDR1 and CDR2 sequences are SGHRS and YFSETQ. V was pared by 4 bases and J by 6 bases, with 3 bases of the junction left unmatched. This CDR3 is CASSRDRGPGELFF. The part of the CDR3 DNA that was read is TGCGCCAGCAGCAGGGACAGGGGCCCCGGGGAG.

For this clone: The CDR3 goes on 3 residues after the read ends, and that part is filled in from the germline J gene. The chain employs TRBV5-1 and TRBJ2-2; perhaps TRBD1 as D (5 bases). Germline CDR1 reads SGHRS; CDR2 reads YFSETQ. Trimming cost V 5 bases and J 5 bases, with 10 bases left between them. The CDR3 has 13 residues. The DNA read from the CDR3 is TGCGCCAGCAGAACGACAGTAACCGGGGAG. Translated, it gives CASRTTVTGE. The CDR3 in its entirety is CASRTTVTGELFF.

In regard to this clone: The DNA ends 3 residues before the CDR3 does, and the rest of the CDR3 is filled in from the germline J gene. The chain combines TRBV7-3 with TRBJ2-1; 8 nucleotides agree with TRBD2. CDR1 SGHTA and CDR2 FQGTGA come from the germline V gene. This CDR3 comprises 14 residues. The ends lost 8 bases at V and 9 bases at J; junction bases unmatched: 12. The CDR3 is CASGKGSGSGEQFF. Partial CDR3 DNA: TGTGCCAGCGGCAAGGGAAGCGGGAGCGGTGAG. The full variable domain, completed using reference TRBV7-3 and TRBJ2-1, is GAGVSQTPSNKVTEKGKYVELRCDPISGHTALYWYRQSLGQGPEFLIYFQGTGAADDSGLPNDRFFAVRPEGSVSTLKIQRTERGDSAVYLCASGKGSGSGEQFFGPGTRLTVL.

To note about this clone: The read terminates 3 residues ahead of where the CDR3 ends, so the germline J gene completes it. The chain is built from TRBV18 and TRBJ2-7, with 10 bases aligning to TRBD1. Germline V gives CDR1 KGHSH, CDR2 LQKENI. V lost 5 bases, J lost 3 bases, and 4 bases stayed unmatched. The length of the CDR3 is 14 residues. CDR3 DNA, as far as it was read: TGTGCCAGCTCATTCCGGGACAGGGGCTACGAG. Translation gives CASSFRDRGYE. The complete CDR3 protein is CASSFRDRGYEQYF.

As concerns this clone: The sequence runs out 3 residues before the end of the CDR3; the remainder is reconstructed from the germline J gene. This chain uses TRBV29-1 with TRBJ2-3, with TRBD2 as a possible D gene (6 bases). The CDR3 consists of 12 residues. Per the germline V gene, CDR1 is SQVTM and CDR2 is ANQGSEA. CDR3 DNA (partial): TGCAGCGTTGAAGAGGGGGGTCAGCCG. Amino acids: CSVEEGGQP. From start to end, the CDR3 is CSVEEGGQPQYF.

About this clone itself: From the germline J gene comes the end of the CDR3, since the read stops 3 residues before it. The chain carries TRBV30 and TRBJ1-4; no firm D call. From germline, CDR1 is GTSNPN and CDR2 SVGIG (reference sequence). Trimming removed 0 bases from V and 0 bases from J, with 14 bases in between. This CDR3 is 17 amino acids long. The CDR3 loop is CAWSVGRSTATNEKLFF. The sequenced part of the CDR3 DNA is TGTGCCTGGAGTGTAGGCAGGAGCACTGCAACTAATGAAAAA. The complete variable domain, with remaining parts taken from reference TRBV30 and TRBJ1-4, reads SQTIHQWPATLVQPVGSPLSLECTVEGTSNPNLYWYRQAAGRGLQLLFYSVGIGQISSEVPQNLSASRPQDRQFILSSKKLLLSDSGFYLCAWSVGRSTATNEKLFFGSGTQLSVL.

Turning to this clone: The sequence runs out 3 residues before the end of the CDR3; the remainder is reconstructed from the germline J gene. The chain carries TRBV19 and TRBJ2-3; D is undetermined. With 3 bases removed from V and 0 bases from J, the gap between germline ends came to 7 bases. CDR1 and CDR2 (germline): LNHDA, SQIVND (reference sequence). CDR3 length: 14 residues. The DNA read from the CDR3 is TGTGCCAGTAGTATTATGTCTAGCACAGATACG. Protein product: CASSIMSSTDT. The whole CDR3 region reads CASSIMSSTDTQYF.

Worth noting for this clone: The read ends 3 residues before the CDR3 terminus; that terminus is restored from the germline J gene. This chain uses TRBV18 with TRBJ2-1, with TRBD1 matching 8 bases. The CDR3 spans 15 residues. V trimming: 3 bases; J trimming: 5 bases; junction bases outside the gene matches: 6. The germline gives CDR1 KGHSH, CDR2 LQKENI. The CDR3 reads CASSPQPGQDNEQFF. The sequenced part of the CDR3 DNA is TGTGCCAGCTCACCGCAACCGGGACAGGACAATGAG.

A note on this clone: The read terminates 3 residues before the CDR3 end, so the remaining end is supplied by the germline J gene. V is TRBV11-2 and J is TRBJ1-1; possible D gene TRBD1, 6 bases. Trimming left V 0 bases short and J 1 base short, with 9 bases between. CDR3 size: 15 residues. From germline, CDR1 is SGHAT and CDR2 FQNNGV. CDR3 DNA (partial): TGTGCCAGCAGCTTAGAACCGGGACAGAACACTGAA. This codes for CASSLEPGQNTE. The full-length CDR3 reads as CASSLEPGQNTEAFF.

About this clone itself: The read stops 3 residues short of the end of the CDR3; the missing end is completed from the germline J gene. The chain couples TRBV7-6 to TRBJ1-1; D may be TRBD1 (5 bases). Germline V gene data show CDR1 as SGHVS and CDR2 as FNYEAQ. The CDR3 totals 14 residues. The CDR3 bases that were read are TGTGCCAGCAGCTCAGACAGCTCGGTGTTGGAA. Its protein is CASSSDSSVLE. The entire CDR3 reads CASSSDSSVLEAFF.

Notes on this clone: The read comes to an end 3 residues before the CDR3 does, leaving the germline J gene to fill in the end. The chain joins TRBV5-5 to TRBJ2-5, with 11 nucleotides matching TRBD2. The germline CDR1 and CDR2 sequences are SGHKS and YYEKEE (reference sequence). The V segment lost 3 bases and the J segment 4 bases; nucleotides outside the gene matches: 2. This CDR3 has 14 amino acids. The sequenced CDR3 bases are TGTGCCAGCAGCTCAGGACTAGCGGGAGAGACC. The encoded protein is CASSSGLAGET. In full, the CDR3 is CASSSGLAGETQYF.

Concerning this clone: The read ends 3 residues early relative to the CDR3; the germline J gene fills the gap. The chain uses TRBV7-6 and TRBJ1-3; TRBD1 matches at 8 bases. Germline CDR1 reads SGHVS; CDR2 reads FNYEAQ. The CDR3 runs to 15 residues. J gave up 0 bases and V 6 bases, and 4 bases lay outside the gene matches. The DNA read from the CDR3 is TGTGCCAGCAGTGGGGACAGGAACTCTGGAAACACC. It yields the protein CASSGDRNSGNT. The full CDR3 sequence reads CASSGDRNSGNTIYF.